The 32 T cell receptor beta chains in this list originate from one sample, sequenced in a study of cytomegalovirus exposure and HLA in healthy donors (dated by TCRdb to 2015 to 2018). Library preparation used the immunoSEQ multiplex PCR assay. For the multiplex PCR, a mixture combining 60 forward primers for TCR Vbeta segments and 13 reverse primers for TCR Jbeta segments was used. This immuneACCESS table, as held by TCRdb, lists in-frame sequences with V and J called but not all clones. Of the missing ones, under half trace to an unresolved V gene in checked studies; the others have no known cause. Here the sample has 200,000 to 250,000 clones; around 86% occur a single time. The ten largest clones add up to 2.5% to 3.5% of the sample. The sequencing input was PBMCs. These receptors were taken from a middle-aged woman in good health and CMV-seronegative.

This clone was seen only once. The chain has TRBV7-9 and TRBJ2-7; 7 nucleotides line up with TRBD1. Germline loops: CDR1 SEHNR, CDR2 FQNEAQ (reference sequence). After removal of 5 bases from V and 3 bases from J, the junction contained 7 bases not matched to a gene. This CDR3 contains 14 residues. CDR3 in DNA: TGTGCCAGCAGCCTCGGGACAGAGCTCTACGAGCAGTACTTC. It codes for CASSLGTELYEQYF.

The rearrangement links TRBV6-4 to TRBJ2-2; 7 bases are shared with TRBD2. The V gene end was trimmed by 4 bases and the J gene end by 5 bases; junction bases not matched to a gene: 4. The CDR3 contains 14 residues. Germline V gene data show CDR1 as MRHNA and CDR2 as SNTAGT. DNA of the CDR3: TGTGCCAGCAGTGCGGGAGGAGGAACCGGGGAGCTGTTTTTT. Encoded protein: CASSAGGGTGELFF.

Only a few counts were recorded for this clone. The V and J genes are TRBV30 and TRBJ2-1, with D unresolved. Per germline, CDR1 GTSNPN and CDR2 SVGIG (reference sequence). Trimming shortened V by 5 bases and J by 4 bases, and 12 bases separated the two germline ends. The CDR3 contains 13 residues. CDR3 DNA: TGTGCCTGGGACCGACTGATATACAATGAGCAGTTCTTC. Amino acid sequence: CAWDRLIYNEQFF.

CDR3 residues: CASSLARGQETQYF. The CDR3 bases are TGCGCCAGCAGCTTGGCTCGGGGCCAAGAGACCCAGTACTTC. J is TRBJ2-5 and V is TRBV5-1; the D gene is possibly TRBD2 (5 bases). V lost 0 bases to trimming and J lost 1 base, with 7 bases between them. This CDR3 is 14 amino acids long. Germline V gives CDR1 SGHRS, CDR2 YFSETQ.

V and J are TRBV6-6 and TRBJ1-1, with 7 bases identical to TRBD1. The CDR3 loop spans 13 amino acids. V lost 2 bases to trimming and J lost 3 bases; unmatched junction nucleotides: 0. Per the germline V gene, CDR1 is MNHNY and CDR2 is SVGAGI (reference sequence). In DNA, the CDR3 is TGTGCCAGCAGTTACGACAGGGACACTGAAGCTTTCTTT. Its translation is CASSYDRDTEAFF.

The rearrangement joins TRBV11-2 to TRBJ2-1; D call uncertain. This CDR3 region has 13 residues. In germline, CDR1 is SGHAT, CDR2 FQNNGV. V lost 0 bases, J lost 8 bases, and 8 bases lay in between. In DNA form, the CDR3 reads TGTGCCAGCAGCTTAGACAGTTTGGATGAGCAGTTCTTC. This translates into CASSLDSLDEQFF.

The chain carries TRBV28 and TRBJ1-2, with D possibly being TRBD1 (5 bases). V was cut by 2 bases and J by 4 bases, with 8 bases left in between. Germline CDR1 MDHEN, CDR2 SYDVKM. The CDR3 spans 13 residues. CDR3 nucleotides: TGTGCCAGCAGTTTAGGGGGAGGCTATGGCTACACCTTC. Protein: CASSLGGGYGYTF.

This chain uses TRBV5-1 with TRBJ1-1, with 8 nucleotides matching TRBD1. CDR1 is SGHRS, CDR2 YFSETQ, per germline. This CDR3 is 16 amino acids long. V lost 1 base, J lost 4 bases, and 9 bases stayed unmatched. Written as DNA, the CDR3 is TGCGCCAGCAGCTTGATGACAGGGGATTACTCCACTGAAGCTTTCTTT. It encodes CASSLMTGDYSTEAFF.

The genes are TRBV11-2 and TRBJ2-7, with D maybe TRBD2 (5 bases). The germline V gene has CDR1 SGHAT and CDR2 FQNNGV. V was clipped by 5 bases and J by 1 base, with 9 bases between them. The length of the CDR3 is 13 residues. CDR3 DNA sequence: TGTGCCAGCAGCCCCCCGGGGTCCTACGAGCAGTACTTC. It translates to CASSPPGSYEQYF.

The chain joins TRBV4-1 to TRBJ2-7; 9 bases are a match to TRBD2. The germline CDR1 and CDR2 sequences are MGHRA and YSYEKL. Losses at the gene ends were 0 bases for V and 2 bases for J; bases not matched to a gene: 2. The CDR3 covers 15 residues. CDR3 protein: CASSQDASGAYEQYF. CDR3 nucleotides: TGCGCCAGCAGCCAAGATGCTAGCGGGGCCTACGAGCAGTACTTC.

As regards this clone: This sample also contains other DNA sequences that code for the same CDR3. The DNA for the CDR3 is TGCGCCAGCAGCCTCACAACCTCTGGGGCCAACGTCCTGACTTTC. It is translated as CASSLTTSGANVLTF. The chain is built from TRBV5-1 and TRBJ2-6, with no clear D. Per germline, CDR1 SGHRS and CDR2 YFSETQ. The CDR3 consists of 15 residues. Trimming left V 4 bases short and J 0 bases short, with 8 bases between.

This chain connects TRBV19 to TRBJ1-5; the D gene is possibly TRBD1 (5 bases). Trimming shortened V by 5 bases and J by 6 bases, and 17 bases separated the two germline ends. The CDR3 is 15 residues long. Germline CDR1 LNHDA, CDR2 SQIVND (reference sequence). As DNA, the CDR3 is TGTGCCAGTAGTCCTCTGTTGGGGGGAATTCAGCCCCAGCATTTT. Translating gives CASSPLLGGIQPQHF.

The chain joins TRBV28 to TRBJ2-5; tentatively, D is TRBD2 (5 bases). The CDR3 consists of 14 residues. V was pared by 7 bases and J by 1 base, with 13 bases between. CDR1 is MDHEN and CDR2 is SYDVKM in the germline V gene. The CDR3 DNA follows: TGTGCCAGCACCTACGAGGCGGGCCAAGAGACCCAGTACTTC. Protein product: CASTYEAGQETQYF. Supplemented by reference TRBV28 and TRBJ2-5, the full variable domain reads DVKVTQSSRYLVKRTGEKVFLECVQDMDHENMFWYRQDPGLGLRLIYFSYDVKMKEKGDIPEGYSVSREKKERFSLILESASTNQTSMYLCASTYEAGQETQYFGPGTRLLVL.

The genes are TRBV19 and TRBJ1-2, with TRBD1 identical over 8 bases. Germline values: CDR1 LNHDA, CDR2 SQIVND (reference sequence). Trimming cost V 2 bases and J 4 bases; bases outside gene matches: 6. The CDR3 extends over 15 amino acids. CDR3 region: CASSIRSDRGYGYTF. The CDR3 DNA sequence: TGTGCCAGTAGTATACGGTCCGACAGGGGCTATGGCTACACCTTC.

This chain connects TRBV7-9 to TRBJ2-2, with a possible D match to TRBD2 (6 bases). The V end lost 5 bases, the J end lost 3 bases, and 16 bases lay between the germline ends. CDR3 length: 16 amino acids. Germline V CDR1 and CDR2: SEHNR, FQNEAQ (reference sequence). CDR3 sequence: CASSGRGGVDTGELFF. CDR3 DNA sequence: TGTGCCAGCAGCGGTCGAGGAGGGGTAGACACCGGGGAGCTGTTTTTT.

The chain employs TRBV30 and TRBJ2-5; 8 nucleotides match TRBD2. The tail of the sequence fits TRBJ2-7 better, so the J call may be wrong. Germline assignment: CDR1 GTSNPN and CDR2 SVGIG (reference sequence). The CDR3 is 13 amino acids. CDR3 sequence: CAWSRVAGGEQYF. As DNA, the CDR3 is TGTGCCTGGAGTCGAGTGGCGGGAGGCGAGCAGTACTTC.

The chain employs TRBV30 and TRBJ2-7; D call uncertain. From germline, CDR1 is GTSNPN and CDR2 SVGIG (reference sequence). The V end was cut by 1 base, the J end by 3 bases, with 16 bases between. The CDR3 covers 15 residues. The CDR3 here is CAWSGTRLIYYEQYF. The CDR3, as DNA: TGTGCCTGGAGTGGAACACGACTTATTTACTACGAGCAGTACTTC.

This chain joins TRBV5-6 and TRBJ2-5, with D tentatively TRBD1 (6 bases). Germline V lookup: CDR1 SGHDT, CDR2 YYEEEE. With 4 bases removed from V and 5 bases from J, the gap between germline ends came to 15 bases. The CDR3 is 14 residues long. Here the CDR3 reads CASSQTGTGETQYF. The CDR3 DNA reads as TGTGCCAGCAGCCAGACAGGCACGGGGGAGACCCAGTACTTC. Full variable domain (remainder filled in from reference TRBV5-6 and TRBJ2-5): DAGVTQSPTHLIKTRGQQVTLRCSPKSGHDTVSWYQQALGQGPQFIFQYYEEEERQRGNFPDRFSGHQFPNYSSELNVNALLLGDSALYLCASSQTGTGETQYFGPGTRLLVL.

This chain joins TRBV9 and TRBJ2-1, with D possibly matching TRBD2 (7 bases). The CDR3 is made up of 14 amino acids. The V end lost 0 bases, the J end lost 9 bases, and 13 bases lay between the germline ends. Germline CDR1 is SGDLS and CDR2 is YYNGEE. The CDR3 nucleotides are TGTGCCAGCAGCGTAGGGAAGGGGGGGGGTGAGCAGTTCTTC. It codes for CASSVGKGGGEQFF.

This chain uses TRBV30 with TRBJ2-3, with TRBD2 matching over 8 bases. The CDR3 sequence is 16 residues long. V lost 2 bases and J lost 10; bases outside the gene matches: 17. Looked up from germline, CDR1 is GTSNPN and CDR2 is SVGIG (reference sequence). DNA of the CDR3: TGTGCCTGGAGTAACGAACCGGGACTAGAGCCACCCGCGCAGTATTTT. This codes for CAWSNEPGLEPPAQYF.

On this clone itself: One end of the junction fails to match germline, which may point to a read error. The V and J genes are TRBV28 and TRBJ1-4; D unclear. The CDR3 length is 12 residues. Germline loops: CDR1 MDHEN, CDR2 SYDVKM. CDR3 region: CASKRPNQKLFF. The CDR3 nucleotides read TGTGCCAGCAAGAGGCCTAATCAAAAACTGTTTTTT.

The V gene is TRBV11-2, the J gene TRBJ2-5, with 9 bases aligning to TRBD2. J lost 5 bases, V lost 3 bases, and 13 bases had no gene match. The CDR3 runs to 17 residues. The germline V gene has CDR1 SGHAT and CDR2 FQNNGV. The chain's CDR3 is CASSFPGGRAGRETQYF. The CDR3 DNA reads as TGTGCCAGCAGCTTCCCTGGCGGGAGGGCCGGTCGTGAGACCCAGTACTTC.

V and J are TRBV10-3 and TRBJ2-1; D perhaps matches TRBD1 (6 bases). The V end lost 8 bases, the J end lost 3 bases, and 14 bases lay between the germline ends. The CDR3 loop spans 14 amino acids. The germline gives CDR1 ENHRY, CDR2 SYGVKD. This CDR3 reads CAIWGGDNYNEQFF. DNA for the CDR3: TGTGCCATCTGGGGTGGGGACAACTACAATGAGCAGTTCTTC.

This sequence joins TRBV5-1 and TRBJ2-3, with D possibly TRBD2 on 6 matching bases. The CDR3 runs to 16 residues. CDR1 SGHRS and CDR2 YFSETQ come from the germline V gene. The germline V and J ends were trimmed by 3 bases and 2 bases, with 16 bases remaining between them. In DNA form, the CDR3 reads TGCGCCAGCAGCTCCGCGGGACCCATCCACACAGATACGCAGTATTTT. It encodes CASSSAGPIHTDTQYF. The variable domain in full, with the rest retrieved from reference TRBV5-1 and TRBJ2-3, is KAGVTQTPRYLIKTRGQQVTLSCSPISGHRSVSWYQQTPGQGLQFLFEYFSETQRNKGNFPGRFSGRQFSNSRSEMNVSTLELGDSALYLCASSSAGPIHTDTQYFGPGTRLTVL.

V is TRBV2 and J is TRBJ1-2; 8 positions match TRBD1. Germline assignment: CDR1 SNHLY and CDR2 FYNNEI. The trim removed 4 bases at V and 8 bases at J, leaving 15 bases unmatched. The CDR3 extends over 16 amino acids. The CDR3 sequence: CASSVHQGAGLYGYTF. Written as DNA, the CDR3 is TGTGCCAGCAGTGTCCACCAGGGGGCAGGTCTCTACGGCTACACCTTC.

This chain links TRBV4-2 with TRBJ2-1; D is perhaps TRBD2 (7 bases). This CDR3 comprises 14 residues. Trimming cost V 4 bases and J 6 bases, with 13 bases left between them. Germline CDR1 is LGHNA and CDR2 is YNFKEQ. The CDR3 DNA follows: TGTGCCAGCAGCCCCGTAGGGGGGGCCAATGAGCAGTTCTTC. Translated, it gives CASSPVGGANEQFF.

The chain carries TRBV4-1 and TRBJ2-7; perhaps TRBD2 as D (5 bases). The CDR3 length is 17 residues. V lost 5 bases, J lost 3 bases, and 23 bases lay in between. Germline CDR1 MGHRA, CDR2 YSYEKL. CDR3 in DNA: TGCGCCAGCAGCTTTATCGACTCCCCGTCGGGGTACTACGAGCAGTACTTC. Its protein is CASSFIDSPSGYYEQYF.

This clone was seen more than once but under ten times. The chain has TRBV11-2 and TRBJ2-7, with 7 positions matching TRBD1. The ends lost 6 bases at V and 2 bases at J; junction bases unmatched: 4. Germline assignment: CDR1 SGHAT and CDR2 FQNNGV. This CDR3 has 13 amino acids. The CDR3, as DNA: TGTGCCAGCAGTCGAGACAGGGCCTACGAGCAGTACTTC. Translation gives CASSRDRAYEQYF. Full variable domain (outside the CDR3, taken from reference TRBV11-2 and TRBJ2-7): EAGVAQSPRYKIIEKRQSVAFWCNPISGHATLYWYQQILGQGPKLLIQFQNNGVVDDSQLPKDRFSAERLKGVDSTLKIQPAKLEDSAVYLCASSRDRAYEQYFGPGTRLTVT.

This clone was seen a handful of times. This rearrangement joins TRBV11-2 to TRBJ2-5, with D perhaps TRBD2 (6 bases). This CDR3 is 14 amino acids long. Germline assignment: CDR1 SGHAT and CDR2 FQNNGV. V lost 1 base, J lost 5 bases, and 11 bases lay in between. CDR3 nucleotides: TGTGCCAGCAGCTTAGTTGGAGGGGCCGAGACCCAGTACTTC. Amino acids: CASSLVGGAETQYF. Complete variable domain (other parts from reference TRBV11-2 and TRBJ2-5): EAGVAQSPRYKIIEKRQSVAFWCNPISGHATLYWYQQILGQGPKLLIQFQNNGVVDDSQLPKDRFSAERLKGVDSTLKIQPAKLEDSAVYLCASSLVGGAETQYFGPGTRLLVL.

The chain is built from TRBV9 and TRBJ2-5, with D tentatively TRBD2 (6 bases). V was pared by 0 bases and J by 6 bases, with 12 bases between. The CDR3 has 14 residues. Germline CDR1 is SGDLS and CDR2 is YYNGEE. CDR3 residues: CASSVDWDSKTQYF. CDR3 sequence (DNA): TGTGCCAGCAGCGTAGATTGGGACTCCAAGACCCAGTACTTC.

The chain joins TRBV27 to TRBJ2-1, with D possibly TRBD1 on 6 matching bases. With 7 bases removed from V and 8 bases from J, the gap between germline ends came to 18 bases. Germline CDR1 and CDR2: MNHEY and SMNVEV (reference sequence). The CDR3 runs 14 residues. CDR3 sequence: CASTNSGTRHEQFF. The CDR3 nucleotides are TGTGCCAGCACGAATTCCGGGACACGACATGAGCAGTTCTTC.

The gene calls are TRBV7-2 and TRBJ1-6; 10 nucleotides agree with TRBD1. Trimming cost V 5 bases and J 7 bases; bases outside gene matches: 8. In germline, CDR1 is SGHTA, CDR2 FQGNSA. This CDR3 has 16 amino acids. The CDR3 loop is CASSPRQGASNSPLHF. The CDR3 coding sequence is TGTGCCAGCAGCCCAAGACAGGGGGCAAGCAATTCACCCCTCCACTTT.